The rows below give T cell receptor beta chains drawn from one sample of a study of blood T cells in healthy people across ages. TCRdb processed the 5' RACE reads anew with MiXCR; each CDR3 protein has one entry. The data hold about 500,000 distinct CDR3 sequences, with 20% to 30% observed a single time. In addition, the sample was reused for a study of T cells of mothers and their children.

Sequencing was performed on blood. The receptor set was obtained from a boy aged 10-17 years in good health. Each CDR3 is given with its conserved first and last residue. A D gene is named only where the DNA matches it firmly. Size tells how often a clone was seen (once, few, many) or the class of an expanded clone, and some rows leave it out.

v_gene: TRBV9; d_gene: .; j_gene: TRBJ2-7; abundance: few; CDR3nt: TGTGCCAGCAGCGTAGCAGCACAGGACCTATACGAGCAGTACTTC; CDR3aa: CASSVAAQDLYEQYF
v_gene: TRBV11-2; d_gene: .; j_gene: TRBJ1-1; abundance: once; CDR3nt: TGTGCCAGCAGCTCCCGGGACACCACTGAAGCTTTCTTT; CDR3aa: CASSSRDTTEAFF
v_gene: TRBV4-3; d_gene: TRBD1; j_gene: TRBJ2-3; abundance: few; CDR3nt: TGCGCCAGCAGCCAAGACCTTCGGACAGGAACCATGGGGGATACGCAGTATTTT; CDR3aa: CASSQDLRTGTMGDTQYF
v_gene: TRBV6-1; d_gene: TRBD1; j_gene: TRBJ2-1; abundance: .; CDR3nt: TGTGCCAGCCCACAGGGGACAGGGGGCAATGAGCAGTTCTTC; CDR3aa: CASPQGTGGNEQFF
v_gene: TRBV7-9; d_gene: .; j_gene: TRBJ2-4; abundance: .; CDR3nt: TGTGCCAGCAGCTTCTGGGGGGATCTAGCCAAAAACATTCAGTACTTC; CDR3aa: CASSFWGDLAKNIQYF
v_gene: TRBV2; d_gene: .; j_gene: TRBJ1-4; abundance: .; CDR3nt: TGTGCCAGCAACGAACTCCGGACAGTTGCAACTAATGAAAAACTGTTTTTT; CDR3aa: CASNELRTVATNEKLFF
v_gene: TRBV29-1; d_gene: .; j_gene: TRBJ2-7; abundance: few; CDR3nt: TGCAGCGTTTTATGGGGAACCTACGAGCAGTACTTC; CDR3aa: CSVLWGTYEQYF
v_gene: TRBV3-1; d_gene: .; j_gene: TRBJ2-3; abundance: few; CDR3nt: TGTGCCAGCAGCCAAGGGATTGGTACGCAGTATTTT; CDR3aa: CASSQGIGTQYF
v_gene: TRBV29-1; d_gene: .; j_gene: TRBJ1-4; abundance: few; CDR3nt: TGCAGCGTTGAAGATCTAGACGGTACTAATGAAAAACTGTTTTTT; CDR3aa: CSVEDLDGTNEKLFF
v_gene: TRBV28; d_gene: .; j_gene: TRBJ2-1; abundance: .; CDR3nt: TGTGCCAGCAGTCCACGGAACCCGGGGTACAATGAGCAGTTCTTC; CDR3aa: CASSPRNPGYNEQFF
v_gene: TRBV5-1; d_gene: .; j_gene: TRBJ1-6; abundance: many; CDR3nt: TGCGCCAGCAGCCTAACACCGGACCGAAATTCACCCCTCCACTTT; CDR3aa: CASSLTPDRNSPLHF
v_gene: TRBV28; d_gene: TRBD1; j_gene: TRBJ2-1; abundance: few; CDR3nt: TGTGCCAGCAGTGAACAGGGGGATGAGCAGTTCTTC; CDR3aa: CASSEQGDEQFF
v_gene: TRBV4-2; d_gene: .; j_gene: TRBJ1-5; abundance: .; CDR3nt: TGTGCCAGCAGCCCCGGACAAAGTAGCAATCAGCCCCAGCATTTT; CDR3aa: CASSPGQSSNQPQHF
v_gene: TRBV20-1; d_gene: .; j_gene: TRBJ1-2; abundance: few; CDR3nt: TGCAGTGCCCACCACGGGGTGTTCTATGGCTACACCTTC; CDR3aa: CSAHHGVFYGYTF
v_gene: TRBV6-6; d_gene: .; j_gene: TRBJ2-2; abundance: few; CDR3nt: TGTGCCACCTGCGGGTCGAACACCGGGGAGCTGTTTTTT; CDR3aa: CATCGSNTGELFF
v_gene: TRBV6-6; d_gene: .; j_gene: TRBJ2-3; abundance: .; CDR3nt: TGTGCCAGCAGCCAGAGCGGGGATACGCAGTATTTT; CDR3aa: CASSQSGDTQYF
v_gene: TRBV24-1; d_gene: .; j_gene: TRBJ2-5; abundance: many; CDR3nt: TGTGCCACCGGCCAGGGCCAAGAGACCCAGTACTTC; CDR3aa: CATGQGQETQYF
v_gene: TRBV29-1; d_gene: .; j_gene: TRBJ1-4; abundance: .; CDR3nt: TGCAGCGCTCTTGGCGGCGCGAGAGTTAATGAAAAACTGTTTTTT; CDR3aa: CSALGGARVNEKLFF
v_gene: TRBV2; d_gene: .; j_gene: TRBJ1-3; abundance: few; CDR3nt: TGTGCCAGCAGTGAGCCACCGGGGTCCTCTGGAAACACCATATATTTT; CDR3aa: CASSEPPGSSGNTIYF
v_gene: TRBV30; d_gene: .; j_gene: TRBJ2-3; abundance: few; CDR3nt: TGTGCCTGGAGTGCGGACGGGGGGCATGTCGATACGCAGTATTTT; CDR3aa: CAWSADGGHVDTQYF
v_gene: TRBV4-3; d_gene: .; j_gene: TRBJ2-7; abundance: few; CDR3nt: TGCGCCAGCAGCCCGACCGACAGGTTCCCCTACGAGCAGTACTTC; CDR3aa: CASSPTDRFPYEQYF
v_gene: TRBV4-1; d_gene: TRBD2; j_gene: TRBJ2-1; abundance: .; CDR3nt: TGCGCCAGCAGCCAAAGTCCTCTTTTACTAGCGGGGAAAGGCAATGAGCAGTTCTTC; CDR3aa: CASSQSPLLLAGKGNEQFF
v_gene: TRBV6-6; d_gene: .; j_gene: TRBJ2-5; abundance: .; CDR3nt: TGTGCCAGCAGTTACCAGGCAGTCGGGGAGACCCAGTACTTC; CDR3aa: CASSYQAVGETQYF
v_gene: TRBV4-2; d_gene: .; j_gene: TRBJ2-5; abundance: few; CDR3nt: TGTGCCAGCAGCCAAGATTTTGGACTACAGACCCCAACGGTTTTC; CDR3aa: CASSQDFGLQTPTVF
v_gene: TRBV4-1; d_gene: TRBD1; j_gene: TRBJ1-2; abundance: many; CDR3nt: TGCGCCAGCAGCCAAGACAGGGGGAACTATGGCTACACCTTC; CDR3aa: CASSQDRGNYGYTF
v_gene: TRBV13; d_gene: TRBD1; j_gene: TRBJ1-5; abundance: .; CDR3nt: TGTGCCAGCAGCTTGGGGACAGGGGGCGATCAGCCCCAGCATTTT; CDR3aa: CASSLGTGGDQPQHF
v_gene: TRBV28; d_gene: .; j_gene: TRBJ1-5; abundance: .; CDR3nt: TGTGCCACGCGCGGTGGCATGAATCAGCCCCAGCATTTT; CDR3aa: CATRGGMNQPQHF
v_gene: TRBV12-3/TRBV12-4; d_gene: .; j_gene: TRBJ1-2; abundance: few; CDR3nt: TGTGCCAGCTCTGGCGAAAACTATGGCTACACCTTC; CDR3aa: CASSGENYGYTF
v_gene: TRBV27; d_gene: .; j_gene: TRBJ2-5; abundance: few; CDR3nt: TGTGCCAGCAGTTTATCTATAGGGGGGGGACCGGAGACCCAGTACTTC; CDR3aa: CASSLSIGGGPETQYF
v_gene: TRBV7-9; d_gene: .; j_gene: TRBJ1-1; abundance: .; CDR3nt: TGTGCCAGCAGCTTAGCTGAAATCAGGTTGAACCGGTATACTGAAGCTTTCTTT; CDR3aa: CASSLAEIRLNRYTEAFF
v_gene: TRBV3-1; d_gene: .; j_gene: TRBJ2-7; abundance: few; CDR3nt: TGTGCCAGCAGTTATACCGGGCCACCCTACGAGCAGTACTTC; CDR3aa: CASSYTGPPYEQYF
v_gene: TRBV5-1; d_gene: .; j_gene: TRBJ2-4; abundance: .; CDR3nt: TGCGCCAGCAGCCCTTTTGTCATGGCCGACGTAAACATTCAGTACTTC; CDR3aa: CASSPFVMADVNIQYF
v_gene: TRBV20-1; d_gene: TRBD2; j_gene: TRBJ2-5; abundance: few; CDR3nt: TGCACCTCGGTTGCGGGGGGCCCCGGGAAGACCCAGTACTTC; CDR3aa: CTSVAGGPGKTQYF
v_gene: TRBV28; d_gene: TRBD1; j_gene: TRBJ2-4; abundance: few; CDR3nt: TGTGCCAGCAGTTTGATAGCAGGGGGCTATGGGGAAAACATTCAGTACTTC; CDR3aa: CASSLIAGGYGENIQYF